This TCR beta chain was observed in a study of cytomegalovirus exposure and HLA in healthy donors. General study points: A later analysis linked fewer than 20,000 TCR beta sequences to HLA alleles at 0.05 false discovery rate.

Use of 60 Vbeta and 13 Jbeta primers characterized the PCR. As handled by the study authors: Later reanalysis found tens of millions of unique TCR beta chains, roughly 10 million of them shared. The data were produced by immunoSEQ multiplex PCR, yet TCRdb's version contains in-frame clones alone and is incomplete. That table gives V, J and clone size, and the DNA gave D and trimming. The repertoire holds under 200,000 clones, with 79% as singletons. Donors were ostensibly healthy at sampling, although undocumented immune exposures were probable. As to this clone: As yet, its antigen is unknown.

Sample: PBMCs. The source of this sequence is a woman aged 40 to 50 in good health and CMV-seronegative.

CDR3 DNA sequence: TGTGCCAGCAGCTTAGACCGAGGGGGGAACACTGAAGCTTTCTTT. Amino acids: CASSLDRGGNTEAFF. This chain links TRBV7-9 with TRBJ1-1; TRBD1 is a possible D gene (6 bases). V lost 1 base to trimming and J lost 1 base, with 10 bases between them. CDR1 and CDR2 from the germline V gene are SEHNR and FQNEAQ (reference sequence). The CDR3 covers 15 residues.